The 27 T cell receptor beta chains listed next were all sequenced from one sample in a study of blood T cell repertoires in COVID-19. Data came from immunoSEQ multiplex PCR; TCRdb stores just in-frame clones and leaves some out. The sample lists 23,000 or so clones, roughly 84% seen once, with 2.5% to 4% in the top ten. Sequencing was performed on peripheral blood. The receptors stem from a man between 40 and 49 years old with acute or convalescent COVID-19.

This chain uses TRBV4-2 with TRBJ1-2, with D possibly being TRBD1 (6 bases). This CDR3 comprises 16 residues. Per the germline V gene, CDR1 is LGHNA and CDR2 is YNFKEQ. V was cut by 4 bases and J by 8 bases, with 23 bases left in between. The CDR3 loop is CASSLQTWTSQGGYTF. In DNA, the CDR3 is TGTGCCAGCAGCCTACAGACTTGGACATCCCAGGGGGGCTACACCTTC.

A note on this clone: In the same sample, other DNA sequences code for this CDR3. The chain employs TRBV10-1 and TRBJ1-6, with D possibly being TRBD1 (6 bases). Germline loops: CDR1 WNHNN, CDR2 SYGVQD (reference sequence). Trimming stripped 0 bases from V and 7 bases from J, with 10 bases between. The CDR3 has 15 amino acids. The CDR3 reads CASSESRTENSPLHF. The CDR3 DNA reads as TGCGCCAGCAGTGAGTCTCGGACAGAAAATTCACCCCTCCACTTT.

This clone was counted a single time. J is TRBJ1-5 and V is TRBV18; no definite D call. The CDR3 spans 16 residues. Per the germline V gene, CDR1 is KGHSH and CDR2 is LQKENI. V lost 2 bases and J lost 5, with 16 bases in between. CDR3 nucleotide sequence: TGTGCCAGCTCACCAAGCGGCCTTTATGGGGATCAGCCCCAGCATTTT. This translates into CASSPSGLYGDQPQHF.

V is TRBV6-6 and J is TRBJ1-2; D gene unclear. V dropped 5 bases and J dropped 8 bases, with 15 bases sitting between them. CDR3 size: 13 residues. Germline V lookup: CDR1 MNHNY, CDR2 SVGAGI (reference sequence). The DNA for the CDR3 is TGTGCCAGCAGTCCCCGTGAGATCCAAGGCTACACCTTC. Translated, it gives CASSPREIQGYTF.

The rearrangement uses TRBV6-2 or TRBV6-3 and TRBJ2-3; a weak D match, TRBD1 (6 bases). CDR3 size: 18 residues. Germline V gene sequence: CDR1 MNHEY, CDR2 SVGEGT. V was cut by 0 bases and J by 1 base, with 17 bases left in between. The CDR3 sequence is CASSYSINRVDGTDTQYF. The CDR3 nucleotides read TGTGCCAGCAGTTACTCGATTAACAGGGTTGATGGCACAGATACGCAGTATTTT.

The chain carries TRBV29-1 and TRBJ2-7; 9 bases are shared with TRBD2. J gave up 3 bases and V 5 bases, and 8 bases lay outside the gene matches. CDR3 length: 14 residues. Germline V CDR1 and CDR2: SQVTM, ANQGSEA. As DNA, the CDR3 is TGCAGCGTTCAAATGACTAGCGGTATCTACGAGCAGTACTTC. It is translated as CSVQMTSGIYEQYF.

The chain employs TRBV6-5 and TRBJ1-5; D may be TRBD1 (5 bases). CDR1 and CDR2 (germline): MNHEY, SVGAGI. V lost 6 bases, J lost 1 base, and 10 bases lay in between. The CDR3 runs 14 residues. Written as DNA, the CDR3 is TGTGCCAGCAGGGAGGGGTTGAGCAATCAGCCCCAGCATTTT. Protein product: CASREGLSNQPQHF.

The V gene is TRBV6-2 or TRBV6-3, the J gene TRBJ2-7; D not resolved. The V gene's germline CDR1 is MNHEY and CDR2 SVGEGT. This CDR3 comprises 12 residues. V lost 5 bases and J 5 bases, leaving 10 bases between the germline ends. CDR3 DNA sequence: TGTGCCAGCAGTCATTATCCTAACGAGCAGTACTTC. Amino acid sequence: CASSHYPNEQYF.

This clone is medium-sized (0.01 to 0.1%). The chain joins TRBV5-1 to TRBJ2-1, with D perhaps matching TRBD1 (5 bases). Trimming shortened V by 0 bases and J by 2 bases, and 9 bases separated the two germline ends. This CDR3 has 15 residues. Germline V gene sequence: CDR1 SGHRS, CDR2 YFSETQ. Written as DNA, the CDR3 is TGCGCCAGCAGCTTGGAGGGGCTTACCTACAATGAGCAGTTCTTC. This translates into CASSLEGLTYNEQFF.

The CDR3 loop is CASSSGVGANNSPLHF. CDR3 nucleotide sequence: TGTGCCAGCAGTTCCGGGGTTGGCGCGAATAATTCACCCCTCCACTTT. The rearrangement links TRBV6-5 to TRBJ1-6; D is unresolved. The V end lost 4 bases, the J end lost 5 bases, and 15 bases lay between the germline ends. The CDR3 extends over 16 amino acids. Germline loops: CDR1 MNHEY, CDR2 SVGAGI.

A single count supports this clone. The rearrangement links TRBV14 to TRBJ1-1; D is uncertain. With 3 bases removed from V and 5 bases from J, the gap between germline ends came to 10 bases. This CDR3 has 13 amino acids. Germline CDR1 is SGHDN and CDR2 is FVKESK. The CDR3 protein is CASSQGWRTEAFF. As DNA, the CDR3 is TGTGCCAGCAGCCAGGGGTGGAGGACTGAAGCTTTCTTT.

This clone was observed once. The rearrangement uses TRBV5-1 and TRBJ1-2; no clear D. The germline V gene encodes CDR1 SGHRS and CDR2 YFSETQ. This CDR3 spans 13 amino acids. V was pared by 2 bases and J by 8 bases, with 13 bases between. CDR3 bases: TGCGCCAGCAGCTTAACGGAGAGAATAGGCTACACCTTC. This sequence encodes CASSLTERIGYTF.

J is TRBJ2-7 and V is TRBV7-3, with D perhaps matching TRBD1 (6 bases). The CDR3 extends over 13 amino acids. Germline CDR1 is SGHTA and CDR2 is FQGTGA. V was pared by 5 bases and J by 1 base, with 9 bases between. This chain's CDR3 is CASSPGQSYEQYF. CDR3 coding DNA: TGTGCCAGCAGCCCAGGACAGTCCTACGAGCAGTACTTC.

The chain links TRBV27 to TRBJ2-7; a weak D match, TRBD1 (5 bases). Deletions cut 6 bases from V and 1 base from J, with 16 bases between. This CDR3 region has 15 residues. Germline V gene sequence: CDR1 MNHEY, CDR2 SMNVEV (reference sequence). The CDR3 nucleotides read TGTGCCAGCAGGTCTCTTGGGGCGAATTCCTACGAGCAGTACTTC. This codes for CASRSLGANSYEQYF.

This clone was found a few times. V and J are TRBV29-1 and TRBJ2-5, with TRBD1 identical over 9 bases. The CDR3 extends over 14 amino acids. The V gene's germline CDR1 is SQVTM and CDR2 ANQGSEA. J lost 5 bases, V lost 6 bases, and 10 bases had no gene match. The DNA of the CDR3 is TGCAGCGTAGCCTCCGGGACAGGGTGGGAGACCCAGTACTTC. Protein sequence: CSVASGTGWETQYF.

The chain is built from TRBV7-8 and TRBJ2-1; TRBD2 aligns across 12 bases. Looked up from germline, CDR1 is SGHVS and CDR2 is FQNEAQ. The CDR3 totals 16 residues. Trimming removed 5 bases from V and 9 bases from J; junction bases left unmatched: 11. Here the CDR3 DNA reads TGTGCCAGCAGCACGCGTAGACTAGCGGGAGTAGGTGAGCAGTTCTTC. Translated, it gives CASSTRRLAGVGEQFF.

Only one count was recorded for this clone. This chain joins TRBV7-9 and TRBJ1-6, with D uncertain. Per the germline V gene, CDR1 is SEHNR and CDR2 is FQNEAQ (reference sequence). The CDR3 consists of 14 residues. Trimming left V 7 bases short and J 10 bases short, with 17 bases between. As DNA, the CDR3 is TGTGCCAGCACCAAGTACGGGGAAGGATCACCCCTCCACTTT. The encoded protein is CASTKYGEGSPLHF.

The chain couples TRBV7-9 to TRBJ2-5; 11 bases map to TRBD2. The junction had 8 bases not matched to a gene; V was cut back by 1 base and J by 4 bases. The CDR3 is made up of 17 amino acids. Germline V gene sequence: CDR1 SEHNR, CDR2 FQNEAQ (reference sequence). The CDR3 DNA is TGTGCCAGCAGCTTAGGTCTAGCGGGAGGTGTAGGAGAGACCCAGTACTTC. Translating it yields CASSLGLAGGVGETQYF. The whole variable domain, remainder taken from reference TRBV7-9 and TRBJ2-5, is DTGVSQNPRHKITKRGQNVTFRCDPISEHNRLYWYRQTLGQGPEFLTYFQNEAQLEKSRLLSDRFSAERPKGSFSTLEIQRTEQGDSAMYLCASSLGLAGGVGETQYFGPGTRLLVL.

Here the CDR3 reads CASSVAGLSGNTIYF. In DNA form, the CDR3 reads TGTGCCAGCAGCGTAGCAGGGCTCTCTGGAAACACCATATATTTT. V gene TRBV9 combines with J gene TRBJ1-3, with D possibly being TRBD1 (5 bases). The V gene lost 0 bases and the J gene lost 0 bases, with 7 bases spanning the gap. There are 15 residues in the CDR3. Looked up from germline, CDR1 is SGDLS and CDR2 is YYNGEE.

The chain couples TRBV5-3 to TRBJ2-7; TRBD1 might be the D (6 bases). TRBV5-3 is classed as an ORF, of uncertain function. V was cut by 5 bases and J by 4 bases, with 19 bases left in between. This CDR3 has 15 amino acids. DNA of the CDR3: TGTGCCAGAAGACCACAGACAGGTGAAGGTTACGAGCAGTACTTC. Translated: CARRPQTGEGYEQYF.

The chain has TRBV7-9 and TRBJ2-1; 8 nucleotides line up with TRBD1. Germline loops: CDR1 SEHNR, CDR2 FQNEAQ (reference sequence). This CDR3 contains 17 residues. After removal of 5 bases from V and 0 bases from J, the junction contained 9 bases not matched to a gene. The CDR3 loop reads CASSAGIGQGSYNEQFF. As DNA, the CDR3 is TGTGCCAGCAGCGCAGGAATCGGACAGGGCTCCTACAATGAGCAGTTCTTC.

V gene TRBV9 combines with J gene TRBJ1-3; maybe TRBD1 (6 bases). Germline CDR1 is SGDLS and CDR2 is YYNGEE. The germline V and J ends were trimmed by 3 bases and 0 bases, with 13 bases remaining between them. There are 16 residues in the CDR3. CDR3 coding DNA: TGTGCCAGCAGCGCCCGCAGGGGCGACTCTGGAAACACCATATATTTT. Its protein product is CASSARRGDSGNTIYF.

The genes are TRBV2 and TRBJ2-1; TRBD2 agrees at 12 bases. From germline, CDR1 is SNHLY and CDR2 FYNNEI. The CDR3 is 16 amino acids. With V trimmed by 8 bases and J by 2 bases, 7 bases remained unmatched. The CDR3 region is CASRGLAGRTYNEQFF. CDR3 sequence (DNA): TGTGCCAGCCGGGGACTAGCGGGTCGAACCTACAATGAGCAGTTCTTC.

The CDR3 nucleotides read TGTGCCAGTAGTATAGGTACAACCAGCTACGAGCAGTACTTC. This codes for CASSIGTTSYEQYF. V usage is TRBV19 and J usage is TRBJ2-7; no clear D gene. Germline loops: CDR1 LNHDA, CDR2 SQIVND (reference sequence). This CDR3 contains 14 residues. The V and J ends lost 1 base and 3 bases respectively, with 10 bases between them.

Only a few counts were recorded for this clone. The J gene is TRBJ2-7, the V gene TRBV14; D unclear. The germline CDR1 and CDR2 sequences are SGHDN and FVKESK. There are 11 residues in the CDR3. Between the trimmed V and J ends, which lost 6 bases and 4 bases, there was a span of 7 bases. DNA of the CDR3: TGTGCCAGCAGTCAGGCTTACGAGCAGTACTTC. Encoded protein: CASSQAYEQYF.

There are a few counts of this clone. The chain has TRBV5-5 and TRBJ1-6; D unresolved. The length of the CDR3 is 12 residues. Germline V gene lookup returns CDR1 SGHKS and CDR2 YYEKEE (reference sequence). V lost 6 bases and J 2 bases, leaving 3 bases between the germline ends. DNA of the CDR3: TGTGCCAGCACAGCCTATAATTCACCCCTCCACTTT. Protein sequence: CASTAYNSPLHF.

This clone was detected a few times. The chain carries TRBV18 and TRBJ2-7; TRBD2 might be the D (6 bases). The germline V gene encodes CDR1 KGHSH and CDR2 LQKENI. The CDR3 is made up of 15 amino acids. With 1 base removed from V and 2 bases from J, the gap between germline ends came to 12 bases. CDR3 sequence reads: CASSPRRDGAYEQYF. The CDR3 DNA is TGTGCCAGCTCACCACGGAGGGATGGGGCCTACGAGCAGTACTTC.